This T cell receptor (beta chain) was obtained from a study of blood T cells in healthy people across ages. Study-level background: Template switching picked up about one barcoded beta molecule for each two T cells.

At least 6 micrograms of total RNA were extracted per sample. The authors ran a second PCR of roughly 6 to 12 cycles using a sample-barcoded 5' primer and a J-beta primer mix. In TCRdb, the 5' RACE reads were re-called with MiXCR into one record per CDR3 protein. The table has over 1.5 million distinct CDR3 sequences, around 48% seen once. With regard to this clonotype: No antigen is known for it.

With 4 bases removed from V and 3 bases from J, the gap between germline ends came to 9 bases. This CDR3 contains 13 residues. Regarding the study as a whole: Both higher diversity and more naive CD4+ cells marked long-lived donors when set against aged donors.

The J gene is TRBJ1-2, the V gene TRBV12-3 or TRBV12-4; D unresolved. Sequencing used blood. This receptor was obtained from a woman aged 40 to 49 in good health. The DNA for the CDR3 is TGTGCCAGCAGTTCTTTTCGGGACTATGGCTACACCTTC. Its translation: CASSSFRDYGYTF.